This paragraph covers one T cell receptor (beta chain) sequence. The CDR3 has 14 residues. V dropped 5 bases and J dropped 4; count of bases not matched to a gene: 4. Germline assignment: CDR1 LNHDA and CDR2 SQIVND (reference sequence). Clones were read by immunoSEQ multiplex PCR, and TCRdb kept only the in-frame ones, dropping some. The data hold hundreds of thousands of clones, with roughly 88% observed a single time. Participants were aged roughly 18 to 90 years, lived in 24 US areas, and enrolled virtually. Researchers sorted participants into cohorts using their self-reported clinical history. Before being deemed recovered, Cohort 3 donors had two negative PCRs, clearance, or symptom resolution. The data were obtained in a study of blood T cell repertoires in COVID-19. Study at large: From T cells, B-cell-depleted T cells, or PBMCs came the material, which was cDNA or gDNA.

The rearrangement joins TRBV19 to TRBJ1-5, with 8 bases matching TRBD1. The sample taken for sequencing was PBMCs or T cells enriched from blood (not recorded which). The sequence was collected from a woman aged 45-60 years who had recovered from COVID-19. The CDR3 spells CASSWDRINQPQHF. The CDR3 nucleotides are TGTGCCAGTAGTTGGGACAGGATAAATCAGCCCCAGCATTTT.